Following are 14 T cell receptor beta chains from one sample sequenced in a study. One entry per CDR3 protein results from TCRdb running MiXCR on the RT-PCR reads. The table has fewer than 800,000 distinct CDR3 sequences, 12% to 15% seen once; the top ten hold 3% to 4.5%. Material: memory CD4+ T cells from blood. The receptors were gathered from a female donor in good health, serving as a healthy control.

The table lists this clonotype with a few counts. The genes are TRBV10-3 and TRBJ2-2, with 9 bases fitting TRBD1. Looked up from germline, CDR1 is ENHRY and CDR2 is SYGVKD. Losses at the gene ends were 1 base for V and 4 bases for J; bases not matched to a gene: 4. The length of the CDR3 is 16 residues. The CDR3 DNA reads TGTGCCATCAGTGAGTTTGGACAGGGGAGCACCGGGGAGCTGTTTTTT. It yields the protein CAISEFGQGSTGELFF.

The chain has TRBV12-3 or TRBV12-4 and TRBJ2-6; D not certain. CDR3 length: 17 amino acids. V lost 2 bases and J 0 bases, leaving 11 bases between the germline ends. The CDR3 nucleotides read TGTGCCAGCAGTTTAAGGGCCGGCCGCTCTGGGGCCAACGTCCTGACTTTC. It yields the protein CASSLRAGRSGANVLTF.

This clonotype came up many times. The gene calls are TRBV5-6 and TRBJ2-1, with 10 positions matching TRBD2. The CDR3 runs 16 residues. Unmatched junction bases numbered 10, after V lost 3 bases and J lost 7 bases. Per the germline V gene, CDR1 is SGHDT and CDR2 is YYEEEE. The CDR3 loop is CASSSTLGLADNEQFF. CDR3 in DNA: TGTGCCAGCAGCTCCACCCTAGGACTAGCGGATAATGAGCAGTTCTTC. The whole variable domain, filled in from reference TRBV5-6 and TRBJ2-1, reads DAGVTQSPTHLIKTRGQQVTLRCSPKSGHDTVSWYQQALGQGPQFIFQYYEEEERQRGNFPDRFSGHQFPNYSSELNVNALLLGDSALYLCASSSTLGLADNEQFFGPGTRLTVL.

This clonotype was found many times. The V gene is TRBV20-1, the J gene TRBJ1-3, with D unclear. The CDR3 runs to 14 residues. Germline V CDR1 and CDR2: DFQATT, SNEGSKA (reference sequence). Deletions cut 6 bases from V and 0 bases from J, with 12 bases between. DNA for the CDR3: TGCAGTGCCCCCGCGACGAGCTCTGGAAACACCATATATTTT. Encoded protein: CSAPATSSGNTIYF.

This clonotype was seen at least ten times. The gene calls are TRBV5-1 and TRBJ1-6; D call uncertain. V was clipped by 5 bases and J by 8 bases, with 17 bases between them. The length of the CDR3 is 15 residues. Germline V gene sequence: CDR1 SGHRS, CDR2 YFSETQ. CDR3 DNA sequence: TGCGCCAGCAGGGGAGGATACGGGGTTGATTCACCCCTCCACTTT. This sequence encodes CASRGGYGVDSPLHF. The whole variable domain, filled in from reference TRBV5-1 and TRBJ1-6, reads KAGVTQTPRYLIKTRGQQVTLSCSPISGHRSVSWYQQTPGQGLQFLFEYFSETQRNKGNFPGRFSGRQFSNSRSEMNVSTLELGDSALYLCASRGGYGVDSPLHFGNGTRLTVT.

This clonotype was detected ten times or more. The chain couples TRBV20-1 to TRBJ1-5; D not certain. The germline V gene encodes CDR1 DFQATT and CDR2 SNEGSKA (reference sequence). This CDR3 is built from 13 residues. Trimming pared 6 bases from V and 0 bases from J, leaving 9 bases between. The CDR3 coding sequence is TGCAGTGCCATAGCATATAGCAATCAGCCCCAGCATTTT. This encodes CSAIAYSNQPQHF.

A few counts support this clonotype. V is TRBV6-4 and J is TRBJ1-5; D call uncertain. V was cut by 5 bases and J by 4 bases, with 9 bases left in between. Germline CDR1 MRHNA, CDR2 SNTAGT. This CDR3 is built from 13 residues. This CDR3 reads CASSQSENQPQHF. DNA of the CDR3: TGTGCCAGCAGTCAAAGTGAGAATCAGCCCCAGCATTTT.

This clonotype was observed a few times. This sequence joins TRBV5-1 and TRBJ2-2; D is perhaps TRBD2 (6 bases). The CDR3 contains 17 residues. Germline V gives CDR1 SGHRS, CDR2 YFSETQ. Between the trimmed V and J ends, which lost 0 bases and 1 base, there was a span of 13 bases. CDR3 coding DNA: TGCGCCAGCAGCTTGGCGGGGATAGCGGAGAACACCGGGGAGCTGTTTTTT. Translating it yields CASSLAGIAENTGELFF.

This rearrangement joins TRBV7-9 to TRBJ2-7; possible D gene TRBD1, 6 bases. Per the germline V gene, CDR1 is SEHNR and CDR2 is FQNEAQ (reference sequence). The CDR3 loop spans 14 amino acids. V dropped 5 bases and J dropped 6 bases, with 17 bases sitting between them. CDR3 bases: TGTGCCAGCAGCCTCTCCCTTACAGGGAGCGAGCAGTACTTC. This translates into CASSLSLTGSEQYF.

In this sample, this clonotype turned up a few times. The chain joins TRBV5-1 to TRBJ2-2, with D tentatively TRBD1 (6 bases). Germline V gene data show CDR1 as SGHRS and CDR2 as YFSETQ. V gave up 4 bases and J gave up 6 bases, with 13 bases separating them. This CDR3 contains 14 residues. This CDR3 is CASSAQGVPGELFF. The CDR3 bases are TGCGCCAGCAGCGCACAGGGTGTCCCCGGGGAGCTGTTTTTT.

The rearrangement uses TRBV9 and TRBJ1-2; D gene unclear. V was clipped by 3 bases and J by 6 bases, with 6 bases between them. The CDR3 is 11 amino acids. Germline CDR1 SGDLS, CDR2 YYNGEE. As DNA, the CDR3 is TGTGCCAGCAGCGAATTTGATGGCTACACCTTC. Residues: CASSEFDGYTF.

J is TRBJ1-2 and V is TRBV7-2; D gene uncertain. With 5 bases removed from V and 3 bases from J, the gap between germline ends came to 16 bases. The CDR3 is 15 residues long. Germline V gene data show CDR1 as SGHTA and CDR2 as FQGNSA. CDR3 protein: CASSPTMTGYYGYTF. The CDR3 DNA reads as TGTGCCAGCAGCCCCACCATGACGGGATACTATGGCTACACCTTC.

V and J are TRBV18 and TRBJ1-2; 7 positions match TRBD1. Germline CDR1 is KGHSH and CDR2 is LQKENI. V was clipped by 4 bases and J by 3 bases; unmatched bases: 8. CDR3 length: 15 amino acids. CDR3 sequence: CASSHERGQDYGYTF. As DNA, the CDR3 is TGTGCCAGCTCACACGAACGAGGACAGGACTATGGCTACACCTTC.

This clonotype came up a few times. The J gene is TRBJ1-5, the V gene TRBV29-1; 7 nucleotides agree with TRBD1. Germline trimming cut 4 bases from V and 7 bases from J; bases unmatched to any gene: 7. Germline V lookup: CDR1 SQVTM, CDR2 ANQGSEA. This CDR3 region has 13 residues. The CDR3 loop reads CSVGDSRMQPQHF. CDR3 nucleotide sequence: TGCAGCGTTGGGGACAGTAGAATGCAGCCCCAGCATTTT.